The 10 T cell receptor beta chains in this list originate from one sample, sequenced in a study of T cells in localized non-small cell lung cancer. The repertoire was sequenced with immunoSEQ multiplex PCR; TCRdb's copy has only in-frame clones and lacks some. The sample includes around 64,000 clones, roughly 80% of them seen just once. The specimen comprised PBMCs, sampled before any cancer treatment. The receptors were gathered from a man aged 35-69 years with stage II lung adenocarcinoma.

This chain connects TRBV4-2 to TRBJ2-7, with 11 positions matching TRBD2. Trimming took 4 bases from V and 3 from J; bases not matched to a gene: 8. The CDR3 runs 16 residues. The germline V gene has CDR1 LGHNA and CDR2 YNFKEQ. CDR3 in amino acids: CASSLRTSGRLYEQYF. Written as DNA, the CDR3 is TGTGCCAGCAGCCTCCGGACTAGCGGGCGTCTCTACGAGCAGTACTTC.

The chain is built from TRBV5-1 and TRBJ2-7; TRBD2 matches at 7 bases. CDR3 length equals 15 residues. V was clipped by 4 bases and J by 2 bases; unmatched bases: 9. CDR1 and CDR2 from the germline V gene are SGHRS and YFSETQ. Written as DNA, the CDR3 is TGCGCCAGCAGCCCGAGGGAGGGGTGGACCTACGAGCAGTACTTC. This translates into CASSPREGWTYEQYF.

The J gene is TRBJ2-7, the V gene TRBV18; the D gene is possibly TRBD2 (6 bases). Per the germline V gene, CDR1 is KGHSH and CDR2 is LQKENI. The V and J ends lost 3 bases and 0 bases respectively, with 6 bases between them. The CDR3 covers 13 residues. The DNA of the CDR3 is TGTGCCAGCTCACCGACTAGCTCCTACGAGCAGTACTTC. Protein sequence: CASSPTSSYEQYF.

CDR3 loop: CAWRAPGTGTLNYGYTF. CDR3 DNA sequence: TGTGCCTGGAGAGCCCCCGGGACAGGGACTTTAAACTATGGCTACACCTTC. V usage is TRBV30 and J usage is TRBJ1-2, with TRBD1 identical over 9 bases. V shed 3 bases, J shed 2 bases, and the junction held 13 bases outside the gene matches. Germline-derived CDR1 and CDR2 are GTSNPN and SVGIG (reference sequence). This CDR3 region has 17 residues.

In regard to this clone: One end of the junction does not line up with germline, which may come from a read error. The V and J genes are TRBV7-9 and TRBJ2-5; D is ambiguous. CDR1 and CDR2 (germline): SEHNR, FQNEAQ (reference sequence). This CDR3 region has 14 residues. The DNA for the CDR3 is TGTGCCGGCAGCTTAGGTGGGGTTGAGGAGACCCAGTACTTC. It is translated as CAGSLGGVEETQYF.

The CDR3 DNA reads TGTGCCAGCAGCCACCCCGAGGGCGGGAGATTTGACAATGAGCAGTTCTTC. It specifies CASSHPEGGRFDNEQFF. The chain links TRBV4-2 to TRBJ2-1, with TRBD2 matching 7 bases. There are 17 residues in the CDR3. The germline gives CDR1 LGHNA, CDR2 YNFKEQ. V lost 3 bases to trimming and J lost 5 bases; unmatched junction nucleotides: 13.

The V and J genes are TRBV5-6 and TRBJ2-7; 8 nucleotides align to TRBD1. V lost 2 bases to trimming and J lost 0 bases; unmatched junction nucleotides: 4. Germline CDR1 is SGHDT and CDR2 is YYEEEE. The CDR3 runs 15 residues. The CDR3: CASSFRDRSSYEQYF. The CDR3 nucleotides read TGTGCCAGCAGCTTTCGGGACAGGAGCTCCTACGAGCAGTACTTC. The whole variable domain, filled in from reference TRBV5-6 and TRBJ2-7, reads DAGVTQSPTHLIKTRGQQVTLRCSPKSGHDTVSWYQQALGQGPQFIFQYYEEEERQRGNFPDRFSGHQFPNYSSELNVNALLLGDSALYLCASSFRDRSSYEQYFGPGTRLTVT.

The chain carries TRBV12-5 and TRBJ1-2, with unresolved D. V was pared by 2 bases and J by 9 bases, with 22 bases between. The CDR3 is 16 residues long. Germline V lookup: CDR1 LGHNT, CDR2 FRNRAP. As DNA, the CDR3 is TGTGCTAGTGGTTTGTACCCCCTCGCGGCTAGGCACAGCTACACCTTC. The encoded protein is CASGLYPLAARHSYTF.

The gene calls are TRBV11-1 and TRBJ1-1; possible D gene TRBD1, 5 bases. Deletions cut 5 bases from V and 5 bases from J, with 18 bases between. The V gene's germline CDR1 is SGHAT and CDR2 FQDESV (reference sequence). CDR3 length: 15 amino acids. The CDR3 reads CASSQMGRGGTEAFF. The DNA of the CDR3 is TGTGCCAGCAGCCAGATGGGACGGGGGGGGACTGAAGCTTTCTTT.

This sequence joins TRBV6-6 and TRBJ2-7; 7 positions agree with TRBD1. CDR1 is MNHNY, CDR2 SVGAGI, per germline (reference sequence). V lost 2 bases, J lost 2 bases, and 6 bases stayed unmatched. The CDR3 loop spans 15 amino acids. This CDR3 reads CASSYLSGQAYEQYF. CDR3 DNA sequence: TGTGCCAGCAGTTACCTGAGCGGACAGGCCTACGAGCAGTACTTC.